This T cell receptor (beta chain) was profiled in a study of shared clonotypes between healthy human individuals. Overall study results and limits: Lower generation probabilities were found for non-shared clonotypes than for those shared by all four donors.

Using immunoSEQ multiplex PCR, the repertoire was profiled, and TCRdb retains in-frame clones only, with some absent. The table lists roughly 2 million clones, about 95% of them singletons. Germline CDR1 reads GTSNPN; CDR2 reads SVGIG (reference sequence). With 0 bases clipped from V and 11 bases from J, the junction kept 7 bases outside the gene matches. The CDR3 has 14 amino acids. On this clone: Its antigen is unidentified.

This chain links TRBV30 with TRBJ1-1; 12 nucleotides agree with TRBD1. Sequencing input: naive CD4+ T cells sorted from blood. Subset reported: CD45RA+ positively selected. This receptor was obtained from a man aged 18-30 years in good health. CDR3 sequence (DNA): TGTGCCTGGAGTGTAAAAGGGACAGGGGGCACGGCTTTCTTT. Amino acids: CAWSVKGTGGTAFF.